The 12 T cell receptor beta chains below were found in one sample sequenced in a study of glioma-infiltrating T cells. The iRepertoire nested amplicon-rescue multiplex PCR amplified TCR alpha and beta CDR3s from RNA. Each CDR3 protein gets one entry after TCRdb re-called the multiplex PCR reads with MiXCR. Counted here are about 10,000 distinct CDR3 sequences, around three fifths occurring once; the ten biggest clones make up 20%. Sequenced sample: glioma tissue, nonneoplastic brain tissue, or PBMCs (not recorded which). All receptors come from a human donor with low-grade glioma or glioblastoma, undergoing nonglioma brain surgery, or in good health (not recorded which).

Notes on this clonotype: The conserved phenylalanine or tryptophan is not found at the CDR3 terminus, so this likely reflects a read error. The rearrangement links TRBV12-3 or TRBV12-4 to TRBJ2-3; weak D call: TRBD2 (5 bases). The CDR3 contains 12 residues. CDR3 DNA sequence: TGTGCCAGCAGGGGGAGCACACATACGCAGTATTCT. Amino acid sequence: CASRGSTHTQYS.

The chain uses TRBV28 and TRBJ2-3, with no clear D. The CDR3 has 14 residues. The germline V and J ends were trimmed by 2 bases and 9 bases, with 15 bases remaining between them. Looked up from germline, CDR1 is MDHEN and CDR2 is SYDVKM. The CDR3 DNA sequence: TGTGCCAGCAGTTTAGACGTGGTAAAAGAAACGCAGTATTTT. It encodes CASSLDVVKETQYF.

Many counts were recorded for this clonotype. The CDR3 DNA reads TGTGCCAGCAGCCTCCAAGCGGACTCCTACGAGCAGTACTTC. The encoded protein is CASSLQADSYEQYF. The chain joins TRBV3-1 to TRBJ2-7; D perhaps matches TRBD2 (5 bases). Per germline, CDR1 LGHDT and CDR2 YNNKEL (reference sequence). The CDR3 contains 14 residues. The ends were cut back, 4 bases at V and 0 bases at J, with 10 bases in the middle.

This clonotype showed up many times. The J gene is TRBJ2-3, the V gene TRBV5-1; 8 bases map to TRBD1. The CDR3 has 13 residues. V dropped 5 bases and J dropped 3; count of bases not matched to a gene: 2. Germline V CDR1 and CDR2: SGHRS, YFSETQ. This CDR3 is CASRDRVTDTQYF. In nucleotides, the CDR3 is TGCGCCAGCAGGGACAGGGTGACAGATACGCAGTATTTT. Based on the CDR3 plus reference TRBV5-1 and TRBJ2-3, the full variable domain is KAGVTQTPRYLIKTRGQQVTLSCSPISGHRSVSWYQQTPGQGLQFLFEYFSETQRNKGNFPGRFSGRQFSNSRSEMNVSTLELGDSALYLCASRDRVTDTQYFGPGTRLTVL.

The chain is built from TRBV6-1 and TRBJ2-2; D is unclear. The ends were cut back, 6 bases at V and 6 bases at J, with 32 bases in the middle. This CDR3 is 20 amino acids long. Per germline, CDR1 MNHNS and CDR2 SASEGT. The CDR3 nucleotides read TGTGCCAGCAGCCCAAAAGAGGTAGACATGAGAAGGGTATTCGCCGGGGAGCTGTTTTTT. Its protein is CASSPKEVDMRRVFAGELFF.

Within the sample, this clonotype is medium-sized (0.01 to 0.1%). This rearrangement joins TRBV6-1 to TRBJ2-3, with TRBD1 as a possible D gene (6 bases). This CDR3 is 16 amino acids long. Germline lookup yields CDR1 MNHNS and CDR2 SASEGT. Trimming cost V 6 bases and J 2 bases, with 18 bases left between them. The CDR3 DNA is TGTGCCAGCAGGCTGTCCGGGACACGGTTCACAGATACGCAGTATTTT. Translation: CASRLSGTRFTDTQYF.

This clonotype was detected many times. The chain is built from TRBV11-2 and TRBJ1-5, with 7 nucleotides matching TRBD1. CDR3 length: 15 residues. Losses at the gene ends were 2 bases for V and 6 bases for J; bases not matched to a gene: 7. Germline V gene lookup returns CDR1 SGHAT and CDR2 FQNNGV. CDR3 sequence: CASSLQGERPQPQHF. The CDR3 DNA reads TGTGCCAGCAGCTTACAGGGGGAGCGTCCTCAGCCCCAGCATTTT.

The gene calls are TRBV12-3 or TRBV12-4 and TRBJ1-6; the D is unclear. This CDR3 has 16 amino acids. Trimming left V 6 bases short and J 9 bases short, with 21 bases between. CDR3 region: CASSVRYRHASSPLHF. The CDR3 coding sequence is TGTGCCAGCAGCGTCCGGTACCGGCATGCTAGTTCACCCCTCCACTTT.

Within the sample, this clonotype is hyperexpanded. The CDR3 loop is CASSQGTSTYNEQFF. The DNA for the CDR3 is TGTGCCAGCAGCCAAGGGACATCGACCTACAATGAGCAGTTCTTC. J is TRBJ2-1 and V is TRBV3-1; tentative D call: TRBD1 (5 bases). CDR3 length: 15 amino acids. Trimming cost V 1 base and J 2 bases, with 9 bases left between them. Germline lookup yields CDR1 LGHDT and CDR2 YNNKEL (reference sequence).

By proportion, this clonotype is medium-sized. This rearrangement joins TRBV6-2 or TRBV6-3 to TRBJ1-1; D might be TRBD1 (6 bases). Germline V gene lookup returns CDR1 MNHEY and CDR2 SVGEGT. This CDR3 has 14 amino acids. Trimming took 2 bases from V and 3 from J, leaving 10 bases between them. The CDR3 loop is CASSYDRKYTEAFF. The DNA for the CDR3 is TGTGCCAGCAGTTACGACAGGAAGTACACTGAAGCTTTCTTT.

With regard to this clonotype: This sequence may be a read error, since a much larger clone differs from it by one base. The CDR3 reads CARSLLAGGHLQETQYF. CDR3 coding DNA: TGTGCCCGCAGCTTGTTAGCGGGAGGCCACCTCCAAGAGACCCAGTACTTC. The chain uses TRBV7-2 and TRBJ2-5, with 10 positions matching TRBD2. Germline V gene sequence: CDR1 SGHTA, CDR2 FQGNSA. There are 17 residues in the CDR3.

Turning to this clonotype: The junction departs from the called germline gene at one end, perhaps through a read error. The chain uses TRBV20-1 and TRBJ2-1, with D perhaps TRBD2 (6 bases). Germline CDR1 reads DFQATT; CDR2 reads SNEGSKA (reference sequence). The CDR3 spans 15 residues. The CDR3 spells CSARDLEGRVNDQFF. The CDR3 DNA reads TGCAGTGCTAGGGACCTGGAGGGCCGGGTCAATGACCAGTTCTTC.